This TCR beta chain was found in a study of T cells in Graves' hyperthyroidism and ophthalmopathy. Germline V gene data show CDR1 as SQVTM and CDR2 as ANQGSEA. This CDR3 has 13 amino acids. V lost 0 bases, J lost 5 bases, and 10 bases lay in between. Study-wide findings and caveats: Blood samples included most of the expanded thyroid clonotypes exceeding 0.001.

Those patients with uncontrolled infection, other autoimmune disease, pregnancy or lactation were excluded. This clonotype was seen many times. Antigen: not known. RNA transcripts were the template for amplifying TCR beta CDR3 regions. TCR CDR3 regions were first amplified by RT-PCR with HTBI primers. One entry per CDR3 protein results from TCRdb running MiXCR on the multiplex PCR reads. The repertoire has some 270,000 distinct CDR3 sequences, approximately 23% of them found once; the top ten carry under 40%. The chain links TRBV29-1 to TRBJ1-2; D is ambiguous. The sequence came from a woman between 40 and 55 years old with Graves' ophthalmopathy. Sequences were obtained from blood. The CDR3 is CSVEEADAYGYTF. CDR3 DNA: TGCAGCGTTGAAGAGGCAGACGCGTATGGCTACACCTTC.